This T cell receptor beta chain was sequenced during a study of glioma-infiltrating T cells. Study outcomes and limitations: Very few CDR3 sequences were shared between tissue and blood. Gliomas, especially low-grade, showed above-expected tissue-blood divergence; non-neoplastic patients showed below.

The iRepertoire nested amplicon-rescue multiplex PCR amplified TCR alpha and beta CDR3s from RNA. One-step reverse transcription and amplification started from around 100-400 ng of tissue mRNA or PBMC total RNA. MiXCR, run by TCRdb on the multiplex PCR reads, gives a single entry per CDR3 protein. Here the sample spans about 130,000 distinct CDR3 sequences, around 25% being singletons. A few counts support this clonotype. Its antigen is unidentified. The germline V and J ends were trimmed by 6 bases and 4 bases, with 13 bases remaining between them. Germline values: CDR1 SGHRS, CDR2 YFSETQ. This CDR3 has 13 amino acids.

The sample was glioma tissue, nonneoplastic brain tissue, or PBMCs (not recorded which). The chain employs TRBV5-1 and TRBJ1-2, with D tentatively TRBD1 (5 bases). The sequence came from a human donor with low-grade glioma or glioblastoma, undergoing nonglioma brain surgery, or in good health (not recorded which). The CDR3 spells CASTNTGSYGYTF. The CDR3 DNA is TGCGCCAGCACCAACACAGGAAGCTATGGCTACACCTTC. Full variable domain (rest looked up from reference TRBV5-1 and TRBJ1-2): KAGVTQTPRYLIKTRGQQVTLSCSPISGHRSVSWYQQTPGQGLQFLFEYFSETQRNKGNFPGRFSGRQFSNSRSEMNVSTLELGDSALYLCASTNTGSYGYTFGSGTRLTVV.